This TCR beta chain is from a study of cytomegalovirus exposure and HLA in healthy donors. Study details: Roughly 89 million unique TCR sequences came from HLA-typed donors in an early release.

Germline CDR1 MNHEY, CDR2 SMNVEV (reference sequence). V lost 7 bases and J 4 bases, leaving 16 bases between the germline ends. There are 14 residues in the CDR3. The PCR contained 60 Vbeta and 13 Jbeta primers. Generated by immunoSEQ multiplex PCR, the TCRdb table keeps only in-frame clones and is missing some. The data contain around 130,000 clones, over 75% of them singletons. On this clone: The antigen is undetermined.

Study-level findings and limits: Highly shared variants forming one cluster were likely a sequencing artifact. Information on immune exposure was restricted to one variable (CMV serostatus).

This sequence joins TRBV27 and TRBJ1-2, with TRBD1 as a possible D gene (6 bases). Source material: PBMCs. The receptor comes from a man aged 45-60 years in good health and CMV-seronegative. The CDR3: CASIGGLVAYGYTF. DNA for the CDR3: TGTGCCAGCATCGGGGGGCTCGTCGCCTATGGCTACACCTTC.